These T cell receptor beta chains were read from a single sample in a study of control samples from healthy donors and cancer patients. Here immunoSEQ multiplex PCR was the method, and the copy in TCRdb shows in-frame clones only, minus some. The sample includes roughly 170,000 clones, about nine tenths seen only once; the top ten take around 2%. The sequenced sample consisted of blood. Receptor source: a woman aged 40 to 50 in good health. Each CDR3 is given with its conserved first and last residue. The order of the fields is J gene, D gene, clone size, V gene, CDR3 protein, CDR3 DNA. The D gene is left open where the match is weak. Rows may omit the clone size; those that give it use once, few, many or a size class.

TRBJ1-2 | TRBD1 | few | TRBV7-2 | CASSLTRQGASGYTF | TGTGCCAGCAGCTTAACGCGGCAGGGGGCGAGTGGCTACACCTTC
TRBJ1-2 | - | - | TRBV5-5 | CASSLAGWDYGYTF | TGTGCCAGCAGCTTGGCAGGGTGGGACTATGGCTACACCTTC
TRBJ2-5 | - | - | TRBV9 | CASSVGQTQETQYF | TGTGCCAGCAGCGTAGGACAGACCCAAGAGACCCAGTACTTC
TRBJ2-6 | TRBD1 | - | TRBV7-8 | CASSLEAQGASGANVLTF | TGTGCCAGCAGCTTAGAAGCGCAGGGGGCATCTGGGGCCAACGTCCTGACTTTC
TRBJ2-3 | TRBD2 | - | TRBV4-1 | CASSRVRAGGVDTQYF | TGCGCCAGCAGCCGCGTCCGAGCGGGGGGCGTCGATACGCAGTATTTT
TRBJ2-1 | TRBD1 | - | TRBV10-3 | CAISEPGTGIIDEQFF | TGTGCCATCAGTGAGCCTGGGACAGGGATTATCGATGAGCAGTTCTTC
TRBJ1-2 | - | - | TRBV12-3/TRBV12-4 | CASSFLGDGYTF | TGTGCCAGCAGTTTTTTAGGGGACGGCTACACCTTC
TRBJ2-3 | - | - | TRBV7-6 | CASSLPRGGGTDTQYF | TGTGCCAGCAGCTTACCCAGGGGGGGCGGCACAGATACGCAGTATTTT
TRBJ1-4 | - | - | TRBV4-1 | CASSVRPRITNEKLFF | TGCGCCAGCAGCGTACGGCCTCGAATAACTAATGAAAAACTGTTTTTT
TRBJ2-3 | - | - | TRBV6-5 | CASSYSRAQWDTQYF | TGTGCCAGCAGTTACTCGAGGGCCCAATGGGATACGCAGTATTTT
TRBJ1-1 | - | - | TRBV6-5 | CASSYSTGALYTEAFF | TGTGCCAGCAGTTACTCGACTGGGGCTCTTTACACTGAAGCTTTCTTT
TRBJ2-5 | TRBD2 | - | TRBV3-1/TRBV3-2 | CASSQGLAGGQETQYF | TGTGCCAGCAGCCAAGGACTAGCGGGGGGCCAAGAGACCCAGTACTTC
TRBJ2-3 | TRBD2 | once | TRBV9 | CASSVDSGGDTDTQYF | TGTGCCAGCAGCGTGGATAGCGGGGGGGACACAGATACGCAGTATTTT
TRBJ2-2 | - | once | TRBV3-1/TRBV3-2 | CASSQDNLNTGELFF | TGTGCCAGCAGCCAAGATAACTTGAACACCGGGGAGCTGTTTTTT
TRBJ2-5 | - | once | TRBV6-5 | CASSLNGQIQETQYF | TGTGCCAGCAGTTTAAATGGACAGATCCAAGAGACCCAGTACTTC
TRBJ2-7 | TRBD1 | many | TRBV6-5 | CASRYPGQGYEQYF | TGTGCCAGCAGATACCCGGGACAGGGCTACGAGCAGTACTTC
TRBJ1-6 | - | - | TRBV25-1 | CASSESGHSPLHF | TGTGCCAGCAGTGAATCCGGACATTCACCCCTCCACTTT
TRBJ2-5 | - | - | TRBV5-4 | CASSWRLSGETQYF | TGTGCCAGCAGCTGGCGACTTTCCGGGGAGACCCAGTACTTC
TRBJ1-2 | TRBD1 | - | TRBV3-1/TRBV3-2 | CASSQWDSNYGYTF | TGTGCCAGCAGCCAGTGGGACAGCAACTATGGCTACACCTTC
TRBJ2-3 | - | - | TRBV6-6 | CASSYSEDTQYF | TGTGCCAGCAGTTACTCCGAGGATACGCAGTATTTT
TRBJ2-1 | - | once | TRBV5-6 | CASSLAGDRNEQFF | TGTGCCAGCAGCTTGGCCGGGGACCGGAATGAGCAGTTCTTC
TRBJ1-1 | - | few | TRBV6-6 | CASSYQRADTEAFF | TGTGCCAGCAGTTACCAGCGCGCCGACACTGAAGCTTTCTTT
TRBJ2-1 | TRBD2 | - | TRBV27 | CASSRDLPRGGDNEQFF | TGTGCCAGCAGTCGCGACCTCCCCCGCGGGGGTGACAATGAGCAGTTCTTC
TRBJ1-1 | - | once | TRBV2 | CASSSESGNTEAFF | TGTGCCAGCAGTTCGGAGTCTGGGAACACTGAAGCTTTCTTT
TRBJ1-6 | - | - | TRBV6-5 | CASRPIGENSPLHF | TGTGCCAGCAGACCGATAGGAGAGAATTCACCCCTCCACTTT
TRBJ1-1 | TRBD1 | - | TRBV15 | CATSREPGQYNTEAFF | TGTGCCACCAGCAGAGAGCCGGGACAGTATAACACTGAAGCTTTCTTT
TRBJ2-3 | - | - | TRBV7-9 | CASSLIASDTQYF | TGTGCCAGCAGCTTAATCGCGTCAGATACGCAGTATTTT
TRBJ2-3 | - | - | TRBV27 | CASSLGGTDTQYF | TGTGCCAGCAGTTTAGGGGGAACAGATACGCAGTATTTT
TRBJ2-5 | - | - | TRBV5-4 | CASSFGGGQETQYF | TGTGCCAGCAGCTTCGGTGGGGGCCAAGAGACCCAGTACTTC
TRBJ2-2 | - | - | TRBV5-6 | CASTVGRYTGELFF | TGTGCCAGCACAGTAGGGCGGTACACCGGGGAGCTGTTTTTT
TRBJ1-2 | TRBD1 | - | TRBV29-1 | CSVNTGGYGYTF | TGCAGCGTGAATACAGGGGGCTATGGCTACACCTTC
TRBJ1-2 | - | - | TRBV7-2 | CASTPVINNYGYTF | TGTGCCAGCACCCCAGTGATCAATAACTATGGCTACACCTTC
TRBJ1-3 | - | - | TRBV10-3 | CAITGQPGNTIYF | TGTGCCATCACCGGACAGCCAGGAAACACCATATATTTT
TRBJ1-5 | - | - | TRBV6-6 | CASRGPHLNQPQHF | TGTGCCAGCAGGGGCCCACACCTAAATCAGCCCCAGCATTTT
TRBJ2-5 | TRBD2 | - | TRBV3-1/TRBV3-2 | CASSQGLAGGQAQYF | TGTGCCAGCAGCCAAGGACTAGCGGGGGGCCAGGCCCAGTACTTC
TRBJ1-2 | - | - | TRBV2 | CASSPGDYGYTF | TGTGCCAGCAGTCCCGGGGACTATGGCTACACCTTC
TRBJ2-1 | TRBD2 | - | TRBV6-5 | CASRSASGGAGEQFF | TGTGCCAGCAGATCCGCTAGCGGGGGGGCCGGTGAGCAGTTCTTC
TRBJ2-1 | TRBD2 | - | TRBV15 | CATSRGREAYNEQFF | TGTGCCACCAGCAGAGGGCGGGAGGCCTACAATGAGCAGTTCTTC
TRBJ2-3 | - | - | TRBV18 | CASSPQGRGTDTQYF | TGTGCCAGCTCACCACAAGGACGCGGCACAGATACGCAGTATTTT
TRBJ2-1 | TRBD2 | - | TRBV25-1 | CASTLLAGGRNEQFF | TGTGCCAGCACCCTCCTAGCGGGGGGGCGCAATGAGCAGTTCTTC
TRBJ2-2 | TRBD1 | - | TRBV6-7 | CASSKLGQGRTGELFF | TGTGCCAGCAGTAAACTGGGACAGGGAAGGACCGGGGAGCTGTTTTTT
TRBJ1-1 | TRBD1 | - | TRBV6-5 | CASSRTRDREAFF | TGTGCCAGCAGCCGAACCCGGGACAGGGAGGCTTTCTTT